This entry describes one T cell receptor (beta chain). This record belongs to a study of blood T cell repertoires in COVID-19. Background on the study: Italy, Spain and the United States were the sources of the convalescent and acute COVID-19 samples. Nucleic acid was either cDNA or gDNA, and it came from T cells, B-cell-depleted T cells, or PBMCs.

As processed by the authors: Amplification of reference gene primers was used by the study to estimate nucleated cell counts. Measured with immunoSEQ multiplex PCR; TCRdb has only the in-frame clones, and not every one. V and J calls and clone size are those listed in that table; D and trimming were worked out from the DNA. Seen here are about 120,000 clones, approximately 81% observed once, and the top ten hold about 1.6%. Sequencing was carried out using peripheral blood. The receptor was derived from a man aged 45 to 65 with acute or convalescent COVID-19.

The DNA for the CDR3 is TGTGCCAGCAGCTCAGGACAGGGGGCGACTGAAGCTTTCTTT. Protein: CASSSGQGATEAFF. The V and J genes are TRBV5-5 and TRBJ1-1; 11 bases are a match to TRBD1. Germline CDR1 SGHKS, CDR2 YYEKEE (reference sequence). The CDR3 totals 14 residues. V was clipped by 3 bases and J by 5 bases; unmatched bases: 3.